This T cell receptor beta chain was sequenced in a study of blood T cell repertoires in COVID-19. Overall study context: Some COVID-19 samples were acute and others convalescent; all came from the United States, Italy and Spain. From T cells, B-cell-depleted T cells, or PBMCs came the material, which was cDNA or gDNA.

The authors' processing: Nucleated cell number was recorded as an estimate derived from reference gene primer amplification. Sequencing used immunoSEQ multiplex PCR; TCRdb keeps in-frame clones, though not all of them. V and J calls and clone size are as listed in that table; D and trimming were resolved from the DNA. The sample yields around 300,000 clones, roughly 80% seen once. This CDR3 has 14 residues. Germline V gene data show CDR1 as MNHEY and CDR2 as SMNVEV (reference sequence). The trim removed 3 bases at V and 1 base at J, leaving 2 bases unmatched. The receptor's source is a woman aged 50 to 60 with active or convalescent COVID-19. The sample comprised peripheral blood. The chain joins TRBV27 to TRBJ2-7, with 8 positions matching TRBD1. For the CDR3, the DNA is TGTGCCAGCAGTTTCGGACAGGGATCCTACGAGCAGTACTTC. This encodes CASSFGQGSYEQYF.